The present entry profiles one T cell receptor beta chain with its context. These data come from a study of T cells after yellow fever vaccination. UMIs were added to TCR cDNA along with a universal primer site when it was made by 5'RACE template switching. Each CDR3 protein is one row after TCRdb ran MiXCR on the 5' RACE reads. Among a few hundred thousand distinct CDR3 sequences listed, 17% were seen once. The sequence derives from a man younger than 30 who received the YFV17D yellow fever vaccine. Sample: PBMCs, taken about 5 days after the first yellow fever vaccination.

The CDR3 bases are TGCAGTGCTCGAAGGGGGGGGGCGGGAAATGAGCAGTTCTTC. It encodes CSARRGGAGNEQFF. V usage is TRBV20-1 and J usage is TRBJ2-1; a possible D gene is TRBD2 (7 bases). Germline assignment: CDR1 DFQATT and CDR2 SNEGSKA (reference sequence). The CDR3 is 14 amino acids. Trimming removed 5 bases from V and 7 bases from J, with 18 bases in between.